The rows below give T cell receptor beta chains drawn from one sample of a study of blood T cell repertoires in COVID-19. Method: immunoSEQ multiplex PCR; TCRdb's copy keeps in-frame clones and lacks some. The sample shows 200,000 to 250,000 clones, approximately 86% of them seen only once. The sequenced material came from peripheral blood. These receptors came from a woman aged 25 to 39 with COVID-19, enrolled during active disease. The CDR3 runs from the conserved cysteine through the conserved F or W. The D gene is left open where the match is weak. Rows may omit the clone size; those that give it use once, few, many or a size class.

CDR3aa: CASSSSRDRADSGNTIYF; CDR3nt: TGTGCCAGCAGCTCTAGCCGGGACAGGGCCGACTCTGGAAACACCATATATTTT; v_gene: TRBV7-9; abundance: NA; j_gene: TRBJ1-3; len: 18; d_gene: TRBD1
CDR3aa: CASSYSGGGEYGYTF; CDR3nt: TGTGCCAGCAGTTACTCGGGAGGGGGAGAGTATGGCTACACCTTC; v_gene: TRBV6-5; abundance: NA; j_gene: TRBJ1-2; len: 15; d_gene: NA
CDR3aa: CASSRETPGQLSYEQYF; CDR3nt: TGTGCCAGCAGTCGTGAAACCCCGGGACAGCTGTCCTACGAGCAGTACTTC; v_gene: TRBV6-6; abundance: NA; j_gene: TRBJ2-7; len: 17; d_gene: TRBD1
CDR3aa: CASSPTSGTDTQYF; CDR3nt: TGTGCCAGCAGTCCGACTAGCGGCACAGATACGCAGTATTTT; v_gene: TRBV6-5; abundance: NA; j_gene: TRBJ2-3; len: 14; d_gene: TRBD2
CDR3aa: CAISRTSASTDTQYF; CDR3nt: TGTGCCATCAGTAGGACTAGCGCTAGCACAGATACGCAGTATTTT; v_gene: TRBV10-3; abundance: once; j_gene: TRBJ2-3; len: 15; d_gene: TRBD2
CDR3aa: CASSAYRGPKETQYF; CDR3nt: TGTGCCAGCAGCGCTTACAGGGGACCGAAAGAGACCCAGTACTTC; v_gene: TRBV6-2/TRBV6-3; abundance: NA; j_gene: TRBJ2-5; len: 15; d_gene: TRBD1
CDR3aa: CASSVGEGLGGYTF; CDR3nt: TGTGCCAGCAGCGTAGGAGAGGGTCTTGGTGGCTACACCTTC; v_gene: TRBV9; abundance: NA; j_gene: TRBJ1-2; len: 14; d_gene: NA
CDR3aa: CASSLRLAGGPYEQYF; CDR3nt: TGCGCCAGCAGCCTTAGACTAGCGGGGGGGCCCTACGAGCAGTACTTC; v_gene: TRBV4-3; abundance: NA; j_gene: TRBJ2-7; len: 16; d_gene: TRBD2
CDR3aa: CASSIRDINQPQHF; CDR3nt: TGTGCCAGTAGTATCAGGGATATTAATCAGCCCCAGCATTTT; v_gene: TRBV19; abundance: NA; j_gene: TRBJ1-5; len: 14; d_gene: NA
CDR3aa: CASSSGQYTEAFF; CDR3nt: TGTGCCAGCAGTTCGGGACAGTACACTGAAGCTTTCTTT; v_gene: TRBV27; abundance: NA; j_gene: TRBJ1-1; len: 13; d_gene: TRBD1
CDR3aa: CASSYRQTDQPQHF; CDR3nt: TGTGCCAGCAGCTACAGACAGACTGATCAGCCCCAGCATTTT; v_gene: TRBV5-5; abundance: few; j_gene: TRBJ1-5; len: 14; d_gene: NA
CDR3aa: CASSQRGLAGGRSKNIQYF; CDR3nt: TGCGCCAGCAGCCAACGGGGACTAGCGGGGGGGCGGTCCAAAAACATTCAGTACTTC; v_gene: TRBV4-3; abundance: NA; j_gene: TRBJ2-4; len: 19; d_gene: TRBD2
CDR3aa: CASSSQGTDTQYF; CDR3nt: TGTGCCAGCAGCTCACAAGGCACAGATACGCAGTATTTT; v_gene: TRBV5-4; abundance: NA; j_gene: TRBJ2-3; len: 13; d_gene: NA
CDR3aa: CASSIQGQNTEAFF; CDR3nt: TGTGCCAGTAGTATCCAGGGACAGAACACTGAAGCTTTCTTT; v_gene: TRBV19; abundance: NA; j_gene: TRBJ1-1; len: 14; d_gene: NA
CDR3aa: CASSELLAGAGEQYF; CDR3nt: TGTGCCAGCAGTGAATTACTAGCGGGGGCAGGGGAGCAGTACTTC; v_gene: TRBV2; abundance: NA; j_gene: TRBJ2-7; len: 15; d_gene: TRBD2
CDR3aa: CASSEAFTEGPAFF; CDR3nt: TGTGCCAGCAGTGAAGCTTTTACGGAGGGCCCAGCTTTCTTT; v_gene: TRBV2; abundance: once; j_gene: TRBJ1-1; len: 14; d_gene: NA
CDR3aa: CATETEAKNIQYF; CDR3nt: TGTGCCACCGAAACGGAGGCCAAAAACATTCAGTACTTC; v_gene: TRBV6-6; abundance: NA; j_gene: TRBJ2-4; len: 13; d_gene: NA
CDR3aa: CASSYSISGSYTF; CDR3nt: TGTGCCAGCAGTTACTCGATTTCGGGGTCCTACACCTTC; v_gene: TRBV6-6; abundance: NA; j_gene: TRBJ1-2; len: 13; d_gene: NA
CDR3aa: CASAPGQGLSPLHF; CDR3nt: TGTGCTAGTGCCCCGGGACAGGGGCTTTCACCCCTCCACTTT; v_gene: TRBV12-5; abundance: NA; j_gene: TRBJ1-6; len: 14; d_gene: TRBD1
CDR3aa: CASSESLKGTDTQYF; CDR3nt: TGTGCCAGCAGTGAATCCTTGAAGGGGACAGATACGCAGTATTTT; v_gene: TRBV25-1; abundance: NA; j_gene: TRBJ2-3; len: 15; d_gene: NA
CDR3aa: CANWGGWGNYGYTF; CDR3nt: TGTGCCAACTGGGGGGGCTGGGGCAACTATGGCTACACCTTC; v_gene: TRBV2; abundance: NA; j_gene: TRBJ1-2; len: 14; d_gene: NA
CDR3aa: CASSVGGQGREQYF; CDR3nt: TGTGCCAGCAGCGTAGGAGGACAGGGAAGAGAGCAGTACTTC; v_gene: TRBV9; abundance: NA; j_gene: TRBJ2-7; len: 14; d_gene: TRBD1
CDR3aa: CASDRVNTEAFF; CDR3nt: TGTGCCTCGGACAGGGTGAACACTGAAGCTTTCTTT; v_gene: TRBV30; abundance: once; j_gene: TRBJ1-1; len: 12; d_gene: TRBD1
CDR3aa: CASSAQDRGRGYTF; CDR3nt: TGTGCCAGCAGTGCCCAGGACAGGGGACGTGGCTACACCTTC; v_gene: TRBV2; abundance: few; j_gene: TRBJ1-2; len: 14; d_gene: TRBD1
CDR3aa: CASSLSAVSRGTEAFF; CDR3nt: TGTGCCAGCAGCTTATCTGCGGTGAGTAGGGGGACTGAAGCTTTCTTT; v_gene: TRBV11-1; abundance: NA; j_gene: TRBJ1-1; len: 16; d_gene: NA
CDR3aa: CASRGDTEAFF; CDR3nt: TGTGCCAGCAGGGGCGACACTGAAGCTTTCTTT; v_gene: TRBV12-3/TRBV12-4; abundance: NA; j_gene: TRBJ1-1; len: 11; d_gene: NA
CDR3aa: CANRGGGEAGELFF; CDR3nt: TGTGCCAACCGAGGAGGGGGCGAGGCCGGGGAGCTGTTTTTT; v_gene: TRBV6-5; abundance: NA; j_gene: TRBJ2-2; len: 14; d_gene: NA
CDR3aa: CSVDSHFRGGQETQYF; CDR3nt: TGCAGCGTTGACTCTCACTTCAGGGGTGGGCAAGAGACCCAGTACTTC; v_gene: TRBV29-1; abundance: once; j_gene: TRBJ2-5; len: 16; d_gene: NA
CDR3aa: CASSFGTSGRRVGYEQYF; CDR3nt: TGTGCCAGCAGCTTCGGGACTAGCGGGAGAAGAGTCGGCTACGAGCAGTACTTC; v_gene: TRBV7-2; abundance: NA; j_gene: TRBJ2-7; len: 18; d_gene: TRBD2
CDR3aa: CASSFAGTSGRPSQYF; CDR3nt: TGCGCCAGCAGCTTCGCCGGGACTAGCGGGAGGCCGAGCCAGTACTTC; v_gene: TRBV5-1; abundance: NA; j_gene: TRBJ2-5; len: 16; d_gene: TRBD2
CDR3aa: CASSPRTGNTEAFF; CDR3nt: TGTGCCAGCAGCCCACGGACAGGGAACACTGAAGCTTTCTTT; v_gene: TRBV9; abundance: NA; j_gene: TRBJ1-1; len: 14; d_gene: TRBD1
CDR3aa: CASSLAAAGTSEQYF; CDR3nt: TGCGCCAGCAGCTTGGCGGCTGCCGGGACTAGCGAGCAGTACTTC; v_gene: TRBV5-1; abundance: NA; j_gene: TRBJ2-7; len: 15; d_gene: TRBD2
CDR3aa: CASSLGAGGQYF; CDR3nt: TGTGCCAGCAGCTTGGGAGCGGGGGGGCAGTATTTT; v_gene: TRBV5-5; abundance: NA; j_gene: TRBJ2-3; len: 12; d_gene: TRBD2
CDR3aa: CASSVGTGGSYEQYF; CDR3nt: TGTGCCAGCAGCGTCGGGACAGGGGGTTCCTACGAGCAGTACTTC; v_gene: TRBV9; abundance: NA; j_gene: TRBJ2-7; len: 15; d_gene: TRBD1
CDR3aa: CASSNPTGGALHF; CDR3nt: TGTGCCAGCAGCAACCCGACAGGGGGGGCCCTCCACTTT; v_gene: TRBV28; abundance: NA; j_gene: TRBJ1-6; len: 13; d_gene: TRBD1
CDR3aa: CAWSVNSNLGHSYTF; CDR3nt: TGTGCCTGGAGTGTAAACTCGAACCTCGGACACAGCTACACCTTC; v_gene: TRBV30; abundance: NA; j_gene: TRBJ1-2; len: 15; d_gene: NA
CDR3aa: CASSLAGQGTYLDGYTF; CDR3nt: TGTGCCAGCAGCTTAGCGGGACAGGGGACGTATCTAGATGGCTACACCTTC; v_gene: TRBV7-2; abundance: NA; j_gene: TRBJ1-2; len: 17; d_gene: TRBD1
CDR3aa: CATSDSGQGTGELFF; CDR3nt: TGTGCCACCAGTGATTCAGGACAGGGGACCGGGGAGCTGTTTTTT; v_gene: TRBV24-1; abundance: NA; j_gene: TRBJ2-2; len: 15; d_gene: TRBD1
CDR3aa: CASRAGTSLGTQYF; CDR3nt: TGCGCCAGCCGCGCCGGGACTAGCCTGGGGACCCAGTACTTC; v_gene: TRBV5-1; abundance: NA; j_gene: TRBJ2-5; len: 14; d_gene: TRBD2
CDR3aa: CASSHDSYEQYF; CDR3nt: TGTGCCAGCAGCCACGATAGCTACGAGCAGTACTTC; v_gene: TRBV6-5; abundance: NA; j_gene: TRBJ2-7; len: 12; d_gene: NA
CDR3aa: CASSDGVAGLQETQYF; CDR3nt: TGTGCCAGCAGTGATGGAGTAGCGGGACTCCAAGAGACCCAGTACTTC; v_gene: TRBV6-1; abundance: NA; j_gene: TRBJ2-5; len: 16; d_gene: TRBD2
CDR3aa: CASSKTRRLGGSHGYTF; CDR3nt: TGTGCCAGCAGCAAGACCCGACGGCTAGGCGGGAGCCATGGCTACACCTTC; v_gene: TRBV21-1; abundance: once; j_gene: TRBJ1-2; len: 17; d_gene: NA
CDR3aa: CASSELTSGSTDTQYF; CDR3nt: TGTGCCAGCAGCGAGTTGACTAGCGGTAGCACAGATACGCAGTATTTT; v_gene: TRBV9; abundance: NA; j_gene: TRBJ2-3; len: 16; d_gene: TRBD2
CDR3aa: CAINDLTGSGANVLTF; CDR3nt: TGTGCCATCAACGATTTGACAGGGTCTGGGGCCAACGTCCTGACTTTC; v_gene: TRBV10-3; abundance: NA; j_gene: TRBJ2-6; len: 16; d_gene: TRBD1
CDR3aa: CASSDGGGETQYF; CDR3nt: TGTGCCAGCAGCGATGGGGGGGGAGAGACCCAGTACTTC; v_gene: TRBV9; abundance: NA; j_gene: TRBJ2-5; len: 13; d_gene: TRBD2
CDR3aa: CASSQALITYEQYF; CDR3nt: TGTGCCAGCAGCCAAGCACTAATAACGTACGAGCAGTACTTC; v_gene: TRBV3-1/TRBV3-2; abundance: NA; j_gene: TRBJ2-7; len: 14; d_gene: NA
CDR3aa: CASSLLGAYGYTF; CDR3nt: TGTGCCAGCAGCTTACTCGGTGCCTATGGCTACACCTTC; v_gene: TRBV7-9; abundance: NA; j_gene: TRBJ1-2; len: 13; d_gene: NA
CDR3aa: CASIMTGGGETQYF; CDR3nt: TGTGCCAGCATCATGACAGGGGGTGGGGAGACCCAGTACTTC; v_gene: TRBV7-9; abundance: NA; j_gene: TRBJ2-5; len: 14; d_gene: TRBD1
CDR3aa: CASAGTGVSETQYF; CDR3nt: TGTGCCAGCGCCGGGACAGGGGTTTCGGAGACCCAGTACTTC; v_gene: TRBV2; abundance: NA; j_gene: TRBJ2-5; len: 14; d_gene: TRBD1
CDR3aa: CASSKSGSSYNEQFF; CDR3nt: TGTGCCAGCAGCAAAAGCGGAAGCTCCTACAATGAGCAGTTCTTC; v_gene: TRBV11-1; abundance: NA; j_gene: TRBJ2-1; len: 15; d_gene: NA
CDR3aa: CASSQERGEQFF; CDR3nt: TGTGCCAGCAGCCAAGAGCGGGGTGAGCAGTTCTTC; v_gene: TRBV4-2; abundance: NA; j_gene: TRBJ2-1; len: 12; d_gene: NA
CDR3aa: CASSLYPPAGRSNEKLFF; CDR3nt: TGTGCCAGCAGTTTATACCCGCCGGCGGGGAGGTCTAATGAAAAACTGTTTTTT; v_gene: TRBV27; abundance: NA; j_gene: TRBJ1-4; len: 18; d_gene: NA
CDR3aa: CASRRSPSSYNEQFF; CDR3nt: TGTGCCAGCCGGAGGTCCCCTTCCTCCTACAATGAGCAGTTCTTC; v_gene: TRBV27; abundance: NA; j_gene: TRBJ2-1; len: 15; d_gene: NA
CDR3aa: CASSLDQGANTEAFF; CDR3nt: TGTGCCAGCAGCTTAGATCAGGGGGCAAACACTGAAGCTTTCTTT; v_gene: TRBV7-6; abundance: NA; j_gene: TRBJ1-1; len: 15; d_gene: TRBD1
CDR3aa: CASSLPGTSYGYTF; CDR3nt: TGTGCCAGCAGCTTACCTGGGACAAGCTATGGCTACACCTTC; v_gene: TRBV5-5; abundance: NA; j_gene: TRBJ1-2; len: 14; d_gene: NA